These 15 T cell receptor beta chains share one sample of origin, sequenced in a study of cytomegalovirus exposure and HLA in healthy donors. Only in-frame clones appear in the TCRdb table, and some are missing; sequencing was by immunoSEQ multiplex PCR. The table includes some 140,000 clones, 70% to 90% detected once. Input material: PBMCs. The receptors originated from a man aged 18-30 years in good health and CMV-seropositive.

The CDR3: CASSSQAGQETQYF. Written as DNA, the CDR3 is TGTGCCAGTAGTTCCCAGGCAGGCCAAGAGACCCAGTACTTC. J is TRBJ2-5 and V is TRBV19, with D unclear. V lost 5 bases, J lost 1 base, and 11 bases lay in between. The CDR3 consists of 14 residues. The V gene's germline CDR1 is LNHDA and CDR2 SQIVND (reference sequence).

The chain uses TRBV11-2 and TRBJ2-1, with D maybe TRBD1 (5 bases). CDR3 size: 17 residues. CDR1 SGHAT and CDR2 FQNNGV come from the germline V gene. The V end was cut by 5 bases, the J end by 4 bases, with 21 bases between. In DNA form, the CDR3 reads TGTGCCAGCAGCCCCCTGGGGCTACAGAACCCTTACAATGAGCAGTTCTTC. This sequence encodes CASSPLGLQNPYNEQFF.

A few counts support this clone. At the DNA level, this CDR3 is encoded by other sequences in the same sample as well. The CDR3 protein is CASSSEMNTEAFF. The CDR3 DNA is TGTGCCAGCAGCTCGGAGATGAACACTGAAGCTTTCTTT. The chain carries TRBV5-6 and TRBJ1-1, with D uncertain. The V gene lost 3 bases and the J gene lost 0 bases, with 6 bases spanning the gap. Looked up from germline, CDR1 is SGHDT and CDR2 is YYEEEE. The CDR3 runs 13 residues. Full variable domain (outside the CDR3, taken from reference TRBV5-6 and TRBJ1-1): DAGVTQSPTHLIKTRGQQVTLRCSPKSGHDTVSWYQQALGQGPQFIFQYYEEEERQRGNFPDRFSGHQFPNYSSELNVNALLLGDSALYLCASSSEMNTEAFFGQGTRLTVV.

This chain uses TRBV4-3 with TRBJ1-3; D is unclear. Germline CDR1 reads LGHNA; CDR2 reads YSLEER. This CDR3 comprises 17 residues. Trimming left V 3 bases short and J 1 base short, with 16 bases between. CDR3 in amino acids: CASSHPPGGQSGNTIYF. The CDR3, as DNA: TGCGCCAGCAGCCATCCGCCAGGAGGGCAATCTGGAAACACCATATATTTT.

The rearrangement joins TRBV29-1 to TRBJ1-2, with D perhaps TRBD1 (6 bases). V dropped 6 bases and J dropped 0 bases, with 17 bases sitting between them. Germline V lookup: CDR1 SQVTM, CDR2 ANQGSEA. The length of the CDR3 is 15 residues. CDR3 sequence reads: CSVAGQPPANYGYTF. DNA of the CDR3: TGCAGCGTGGCAGGACAGCCACCCGCTAACTATGGCTACACCTTC.

The chain is built from TRBV5-1 and TRBJ2-1; 12 bases fit TRBD2. Unmatched junction bases numbered 10, after V lost 4 bases and J lost 5 bases. CDR1 is SGHRS and CDR2 is YFSETQ in the germline V gene. This CDR3 region has 17 residues. The CDR3 reads CASSQGLAGTLNNEQFF. Written as DNA, the CDR3 is TGCGCCAGCAGCCAAGGACTAGCGGGGACTCTTAACAATGAGCAGTTCTTC.

The rearrangement uses TRBV5-1 and TRBJ1-1, with TRBD1 identical over 9 bases. With 0 bases clipped from V and 7 bases from J, the junction kept 4 bases outside the gene matches. Germline V gene sequence: CDR1 SGHRS, CDR2 YFSETQ. The CDR3 is 14 residues long. The chain's CDR3 is CASSLVTGGSEAFF. The CDR3, as DNA: TGCGCCAGCAGCTTGGTGACAGGGGGGAGTGAAGCTTTCTTT.

The V call is TRBV6-1, the J call TRBJ2-7; 12 nucleotides agree with TRBD2. CDR1 and CDR2 (germline): MNHNS, SASEGT. Germline trimming cut 2 bases from V and 3 bases from J; bases unmatched to any gene: 2. CDR3 size: 15 residues. The CDR3 DNA follows: TGTGCCAGCAGTGAAAGGACTAGCGGGATCTACGAGCAGTACTTC. This encodes CASSERTSGIYEQYF.

This clone was seen just once. The rearrangement links TRBV7-9 to TRBJ1-5, with D possibly TRBD1 on 6 matching bases. The length of the CDR3 is 17 residues. Trimming removed 5 bases from V and 1 base from J, with 18 bases in between. Germline CDR1 SEHNR, CDR2 FQNEAQ (reference sequence). CDR3 region: CASSGAGESRSNQPQHF. The DNA of the CDR3 is TGTGCCAGCAGCGGGGCAGGGGAGAGTCGGAGCAATCAGCCCCAGCATTTT.

V gene TRBV11-2 combines with J gene TRBJ2-7; 7 nucleotides align to TRBD1. V gave up 0 bases and J gave up 5 bases; unmatched junction bases: 16. There are 18 residues in the CDR3. The germline gives CDR1 SGHAT, CDR2 FQNNGV. The CDR3 DNA sequence: TGTGCCAGCAGCTTAGAGGGCTGGACAGGTTATCTAGGGAACGAGCAGTACTTC. This translates into CASSLEGWTGYLGNEQYF. The full variable domain, completed using reference TRBV11-2 and TRBJ2-7, is EAGVAQSPRYKIIEKRQSVAFWCNPISGHATLYWYQQILGQGPKLLIQFQNNGVVDDSQLPKDRFSAERLKGVDSTLKIQPAKLEDSAVYLCASSLEGWTGYLGNEQYFGPGTRLTVT.

The rearrangement links TRBV19 to TRBJ2-5; TRBD1 is a possible D gene (5 bases). V lost 5 bases, J lost 14 bases, and 21 bases lay in between. The germline V gene encodes CDR1 LNHDA and CDR2 SQIVND (reference sequence). The CDR3 has 13 amino acids. This chain's CDR3 is CASSGHGSRPGYF. The CDR3 DNA reads TGTGCCAGTAGTGGACACGGGTCCCGCCCAGGATACTTC. Filled out from reference TRBV19 and TRBJ2-5, the complete variable domain reads DGGITQSPKYLFRKEGQNVTLSCEQNLNHDAMYWYRQDPGQGLRLIYYSQIVNDFQKGDIAEGYSVSREKKESFPLTVTSAQKNPTAFYLCASSGHGSRPGYFGPGTRLLVL.

The genes are TRBV7-9 and TRBJ2-6; D may be TRBD1 (5 bases). V was cut by 5 bases and J by 2 bases, with 7 bases left in between. The CDR3 extends over 14 amino acids. In germline, CDR1 is SEHNR, CDR2 FQNEAQ (reference sequence). The CDR3 sequence is CASSPRAGANVLTF. The CDR3 nucleotides are TGTGCCAGCAGCCCCAGGGCTGGGGCCAACGTCCTGACTTTC.

V and J are TRBV30 and TRBJ1-2; 10 bases agree with TRBD1. Germline V gene sequence: CDR1 GTSNPN, CDR2 SVGIG (reference sequence). The CDR3 is made up of 11 amino acids. V shed 5 bases, J shed 8 bases, and the junction held 2 bases outside the gene matches. CDR3 nucleotides: TGTGCCTGGTGGACAGGGGGAGGCTACACCTTC. This encodes CAWWTGGGYTF.

This clone was found many times. The chain combines TRBV9 with TRBJ2-5; TRBD2 agrees at 10 bases. Germline V CDR1 and CDR2: SGDLS, YYNGEE. The CDR3 length is 15 residues. V lost 4 bases and J lost 3; bases outside the gene matches: 6. CDR3 residues: CASSQSGRAEETQYF. In nucleotides, the CDR3 is TGTGCCAGCAGCCAAAGCGGGAGGGCCGAAGAGACCCAGTACTTC. The variable domain in full, with the rest retrieved from reference TRBV9 and TRBJ2-5, is DSGVTQTPKHLITATGQRVTLRCSPRSGDLSVYWYQQSLDQGLQFLIQYYNGEERAKGNILERFSAQQFPDLHSELNLSSLELGDSALYFCASSQSGRAEETQYFGPGTRLLVL.

The chain combines TRBV5-6 with TRBJ1-1, with D maybe TRBD1 (6 bases). CDR1 is SGHDT and CDR2 is YYEEEE in the germline V gene. The CDR3 runs 16 residues. V lost 1 base and J 0 bases, leaving 13 bases between the germline ends. The CDR3 reads CASSLFTGSLNTEAFF. In nucleotides, the CDR3 is TGTGCCAGCAGCTTGTTCACAGGGAGTCTGAACACTGAAGCTTTCTTT.